This TCR beta chain was identified during a study of CD8+ T cells in alopecia areata. Treatment denoted: oral pan-JAK inhibitor, 5-10 mg twice daily. The CDR3 sequence is 14 residues long. The V gene's germline CDR1 is SQVTM and CDR2 ANQGSEA. V was trimmed by 7 bases and J by 2 bases, leaving 14 bases between them. Extracted RNA was reverse transcribed, and the resulting cDNA served as sequencing template. Assay: immunoSEQ multiplex PCR; the TCRdb copy retains only in-frame clones and omits some. This sample has some 150,000 clones, with approximately 52% found just once. The origin of this receptor is a human donor with alopecia areata. The starting material was CD4+ T cells sorted from blood, obtained at approximately week 56, from a patient treated with tofacitinib. The V gene is TRBV29-1, the J gene TRBJ2-2, with a possible D match to TRBD1 (6 bases). This chain's CDR3 is CSAKGTKNTGELFF. Here the CDR3 DNA reads TGCAGCGCAAAGGGGACAAAAAACACCGGGGAGCTGTTTTTT.